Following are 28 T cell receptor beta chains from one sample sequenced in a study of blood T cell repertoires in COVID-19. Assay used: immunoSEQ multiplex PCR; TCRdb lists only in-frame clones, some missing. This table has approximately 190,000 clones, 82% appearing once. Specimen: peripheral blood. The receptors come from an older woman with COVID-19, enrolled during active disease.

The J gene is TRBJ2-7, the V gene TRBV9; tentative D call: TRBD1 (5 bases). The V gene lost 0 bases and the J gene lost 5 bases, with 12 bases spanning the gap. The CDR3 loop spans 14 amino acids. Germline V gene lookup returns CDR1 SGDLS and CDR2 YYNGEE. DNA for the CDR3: TGTGCCAGCAGCGTAGATGGACACCACAACGAGCAGTACTTC. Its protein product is CASSVDGHHNEQYF.

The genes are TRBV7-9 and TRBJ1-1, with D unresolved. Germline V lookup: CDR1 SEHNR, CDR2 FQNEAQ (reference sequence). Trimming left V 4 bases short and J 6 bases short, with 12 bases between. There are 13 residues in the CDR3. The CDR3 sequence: CASSSLVAAEAFF. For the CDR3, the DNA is TGTGCCAGCAGCTCCCTGGTGGCAGCTGAAGCTTTCTTT. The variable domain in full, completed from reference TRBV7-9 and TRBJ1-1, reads DTGVSQNPRHKITKRGQNVTFRCDPISEHNRLYWYRQTLGQGPEFLTYFQNEAQLEKSRLLSDRFSAERPKGSFSTLEIQRTEQGDSAMYLCASSSLVAAEAFFGQGTRLTVV.

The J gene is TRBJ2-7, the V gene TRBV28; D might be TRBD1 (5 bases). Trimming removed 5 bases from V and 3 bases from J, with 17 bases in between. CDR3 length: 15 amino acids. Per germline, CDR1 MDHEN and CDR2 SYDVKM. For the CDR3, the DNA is TGTGCCAGCAGTCCCCCTGGGGCAGGGAACTACGAGCAGTACTTC. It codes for CASSPPGAGNYEQYF.

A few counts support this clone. CDR3 DNA: TGTGCCAGTAGTACCCTAGCGGGCTGGGAGAATCAGCCCCAGCATTTT. The encoded protein is CASSTLAGWENQPQHF. The rearrangement joins TRBV19 to TRBJ1-5; no firm D call. V was shortened by 4 bases and J by 4 bases, with 17 bases between the two germline ends. Germline loops: CDR1 LNHDA, CDR2 SQIVND (reference sequence). The CDR3 contains 16 residues.

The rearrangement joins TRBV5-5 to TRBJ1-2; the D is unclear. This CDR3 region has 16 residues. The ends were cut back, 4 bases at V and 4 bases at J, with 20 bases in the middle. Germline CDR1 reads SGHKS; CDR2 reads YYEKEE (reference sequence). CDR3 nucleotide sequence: TGTGCCAGCAGCCAAGATTACGCCCCCCGCAGCTATGGCTACACCTTC. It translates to CASSQDYAPRSYGYTF.

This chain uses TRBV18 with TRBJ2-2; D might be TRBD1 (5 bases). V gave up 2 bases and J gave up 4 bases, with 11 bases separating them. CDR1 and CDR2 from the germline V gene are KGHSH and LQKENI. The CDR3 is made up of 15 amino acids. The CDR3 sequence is CASSPIQGFTGELFF. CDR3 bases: TGTGCCAGCTCACCAATCCAGGGATTCACCGGGGAGCTGTTTTTT.

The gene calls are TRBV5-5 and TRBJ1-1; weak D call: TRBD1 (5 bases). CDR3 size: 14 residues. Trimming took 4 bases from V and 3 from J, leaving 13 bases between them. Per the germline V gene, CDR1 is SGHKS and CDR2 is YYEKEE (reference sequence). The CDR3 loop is CASSPRAVHTEAFF. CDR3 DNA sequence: TGTGCCAGCAGCCCCAGGGCAGTCCACACTGAAGCTTTCTTT.

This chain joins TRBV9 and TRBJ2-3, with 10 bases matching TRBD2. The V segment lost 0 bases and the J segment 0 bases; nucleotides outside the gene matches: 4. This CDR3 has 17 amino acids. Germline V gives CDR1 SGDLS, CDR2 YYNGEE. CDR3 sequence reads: CASSVVGTSASTDTQYF. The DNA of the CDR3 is TGTGCCAGCAGCGTAGTAGGGACTAGCGCCAGCACAGATACGCAGTATTTT.

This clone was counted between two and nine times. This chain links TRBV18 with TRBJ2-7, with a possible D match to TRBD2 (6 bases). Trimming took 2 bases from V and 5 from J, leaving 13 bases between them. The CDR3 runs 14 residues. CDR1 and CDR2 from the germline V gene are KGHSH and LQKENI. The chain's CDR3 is CASSPGLSLDEQYF. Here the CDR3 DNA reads TGTGCCAGCTCACCAGGACTATCACTCGACGAGCAGTACTTC. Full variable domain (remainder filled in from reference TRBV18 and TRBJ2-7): NAGVMQNPRHLVRRRGQEARLRCSPMKGHSHVYWYRQLPEEGLKFMVYLQKENIIDESGMPKERFSAEFPKEGPSILRIQQVVRGDSAAYFCASSPGLSLDEQYFGPGTRLTVT.

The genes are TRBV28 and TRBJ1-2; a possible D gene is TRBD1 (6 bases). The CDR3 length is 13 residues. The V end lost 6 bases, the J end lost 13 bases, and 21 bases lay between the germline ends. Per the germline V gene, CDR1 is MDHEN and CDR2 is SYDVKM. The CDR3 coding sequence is TGTGCCAGCAGCCCGACCCCTGGGAGGGACATCACCTTC. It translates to CASSPTPGRDITF.

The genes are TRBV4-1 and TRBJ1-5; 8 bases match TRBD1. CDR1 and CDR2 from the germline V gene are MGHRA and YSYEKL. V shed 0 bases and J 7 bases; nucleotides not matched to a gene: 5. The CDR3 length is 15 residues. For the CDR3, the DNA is TGCGCCAGCAGCCAAGATCAGGGGGCTGGGCAGCCCCAGCATTTT. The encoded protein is CASSQDQGAGQPQHF.

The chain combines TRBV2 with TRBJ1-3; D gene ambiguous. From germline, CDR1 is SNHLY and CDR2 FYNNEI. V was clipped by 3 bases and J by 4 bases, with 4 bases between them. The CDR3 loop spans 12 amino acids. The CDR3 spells CASSETGNTIYF. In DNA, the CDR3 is TGTGCCAGCAGTGAGACAGGAAACACCATATATTTT.

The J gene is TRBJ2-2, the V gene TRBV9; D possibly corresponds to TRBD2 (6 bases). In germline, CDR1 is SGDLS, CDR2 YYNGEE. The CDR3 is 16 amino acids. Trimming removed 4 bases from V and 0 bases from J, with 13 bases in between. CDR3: CASSRARGPNTGELFF. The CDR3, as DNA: TGTGCCAGCAGCAGGGCGCGGGGCCCGAACACCGGGGAGCTGTTTTTT.

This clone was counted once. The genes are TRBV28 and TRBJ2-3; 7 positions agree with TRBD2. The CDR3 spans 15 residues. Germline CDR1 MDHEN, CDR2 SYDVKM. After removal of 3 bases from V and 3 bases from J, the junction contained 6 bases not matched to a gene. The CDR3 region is CASSFRLAGTDTQYF. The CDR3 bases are TGTGCCAGCAGTTTTCGACTAGCAGGGACAGATACGCAGTATTTT. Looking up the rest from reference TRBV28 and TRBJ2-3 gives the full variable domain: DVKVTQSSRYLVKRTGEKVFLECVQDMDHENMFWYRQDPGLGLRLIYFSYDVKMKEKGDIPEGYSVSREKKERFSLILESASTNQTSMYLCASSFRLAGTDTQYFGPGTRLTVL.

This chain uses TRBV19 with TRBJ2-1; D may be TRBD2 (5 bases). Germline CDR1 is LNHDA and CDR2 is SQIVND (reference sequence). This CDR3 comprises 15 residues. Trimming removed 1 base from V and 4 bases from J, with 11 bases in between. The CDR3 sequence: CASSIGRTDYNEQFF. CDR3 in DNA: TGTGCCAGTAGTATAGGGAGGACCGATTACAATGAGCAGTTCTTC. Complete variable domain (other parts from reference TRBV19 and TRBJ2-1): DGGITQSPKYLFRKEGQNVTLSCEQNLNHDAMYWYRQDPGQGLRLIYYSQIVNDFQKGDIAEGYSVSREKKESFPLTVTSAQKNPTAFYLCASSIGRTDYNEQFFGPGTRLTVL.

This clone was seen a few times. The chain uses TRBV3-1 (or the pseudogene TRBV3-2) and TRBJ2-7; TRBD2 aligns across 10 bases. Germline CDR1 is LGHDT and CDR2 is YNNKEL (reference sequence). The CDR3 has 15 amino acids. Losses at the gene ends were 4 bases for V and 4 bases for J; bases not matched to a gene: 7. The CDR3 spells CASSPSGSMLYEQYF. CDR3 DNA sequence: TGTGCCAGCAGCCCTAGCGGGAGCATGTTATACGAGCAGTACTTC.

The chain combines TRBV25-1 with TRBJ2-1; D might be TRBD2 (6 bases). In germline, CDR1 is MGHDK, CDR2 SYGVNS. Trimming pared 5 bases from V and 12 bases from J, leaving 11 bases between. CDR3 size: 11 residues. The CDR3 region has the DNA TGTGCCAGCAGTCGACGGGACTGGCAGTTCTTC. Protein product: CASSRRDWQFF.

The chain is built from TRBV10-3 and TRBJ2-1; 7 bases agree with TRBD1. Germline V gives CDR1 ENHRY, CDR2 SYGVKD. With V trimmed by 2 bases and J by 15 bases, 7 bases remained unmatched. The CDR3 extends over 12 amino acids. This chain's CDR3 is CAISEATGRVFF. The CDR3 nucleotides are TGTGCCATCAGTGAGGCGACAGGGCGAGTGTTCTTC.

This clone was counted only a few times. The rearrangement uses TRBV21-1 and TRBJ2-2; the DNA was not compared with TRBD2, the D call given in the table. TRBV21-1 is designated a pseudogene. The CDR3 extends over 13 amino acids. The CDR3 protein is CASSKVSAGELFF. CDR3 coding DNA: TGTGCCAGCAGCAAAGTATCGGCCGGGGAGCTGTTTTTT.

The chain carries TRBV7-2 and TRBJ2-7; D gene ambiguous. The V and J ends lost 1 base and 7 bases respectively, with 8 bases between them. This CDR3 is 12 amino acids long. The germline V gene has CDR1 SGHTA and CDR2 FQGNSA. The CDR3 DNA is TGTGCCAGCAGCTTAGGTGTCAGGGAGCAGTACTTC. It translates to CASSLGVREQYF.

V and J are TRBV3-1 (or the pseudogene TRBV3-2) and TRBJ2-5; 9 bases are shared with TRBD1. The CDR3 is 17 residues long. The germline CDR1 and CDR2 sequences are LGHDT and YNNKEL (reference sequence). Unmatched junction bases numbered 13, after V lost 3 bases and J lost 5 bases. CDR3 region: CASSHQLDHRGPETQYF. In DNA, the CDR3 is TGTGCCAGCAGCCATCAACTGGACCACAGGGGGCCCGAGACCCAGTACTTC.

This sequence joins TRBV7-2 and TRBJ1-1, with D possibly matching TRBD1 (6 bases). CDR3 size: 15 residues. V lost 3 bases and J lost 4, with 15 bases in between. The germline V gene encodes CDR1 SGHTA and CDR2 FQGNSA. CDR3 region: CASSFRGQPSTEAFF. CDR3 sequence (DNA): TGTGCCAGCAGCTTTAGAGGACAGCCGAGCACTGAAGCTTTCTTT.

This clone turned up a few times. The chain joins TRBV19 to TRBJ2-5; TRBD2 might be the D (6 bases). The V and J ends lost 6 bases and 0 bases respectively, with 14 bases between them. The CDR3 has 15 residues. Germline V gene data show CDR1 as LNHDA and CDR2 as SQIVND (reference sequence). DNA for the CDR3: TGTGCCAGTAGAATGACCGGAGGGGACCAAGAGACCCAGTACTTC. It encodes CASRMTGGDQETQYF.

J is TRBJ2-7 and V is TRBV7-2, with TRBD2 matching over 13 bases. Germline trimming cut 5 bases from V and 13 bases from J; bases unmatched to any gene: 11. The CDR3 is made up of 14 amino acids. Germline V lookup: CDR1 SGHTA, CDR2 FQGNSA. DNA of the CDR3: TGTGCCAGCAGCCCACGGACTAGCGGGAGCTTCATCTACTTC. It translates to CASSPRTSGSFIYF.

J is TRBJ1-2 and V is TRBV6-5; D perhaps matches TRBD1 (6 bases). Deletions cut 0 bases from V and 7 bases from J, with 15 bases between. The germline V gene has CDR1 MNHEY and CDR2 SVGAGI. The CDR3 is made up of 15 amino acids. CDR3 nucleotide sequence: TGTGCCAGCAGTTACTCATCCAGGGGAGGGGGTGGCTACACCTTC. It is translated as CASSYSSRGGGGYTF.

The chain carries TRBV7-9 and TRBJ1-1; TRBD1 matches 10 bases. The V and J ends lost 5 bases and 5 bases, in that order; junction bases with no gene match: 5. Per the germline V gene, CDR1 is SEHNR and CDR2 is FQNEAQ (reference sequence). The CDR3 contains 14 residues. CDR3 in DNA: TGTGCCAGCAGCCCCCGGACAGGGGGGACTGAAGCTTTCTTT. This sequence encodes CASSPRTGGTEAFF.

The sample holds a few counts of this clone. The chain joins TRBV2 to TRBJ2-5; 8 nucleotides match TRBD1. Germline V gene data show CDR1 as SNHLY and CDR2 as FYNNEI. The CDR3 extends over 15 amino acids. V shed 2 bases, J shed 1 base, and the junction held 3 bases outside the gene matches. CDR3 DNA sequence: TGTGCCAGCAGTGAATTACAGGGGGTCCAAGAGACCCAGTACTTC. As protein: CASSELQGVQETQYF.

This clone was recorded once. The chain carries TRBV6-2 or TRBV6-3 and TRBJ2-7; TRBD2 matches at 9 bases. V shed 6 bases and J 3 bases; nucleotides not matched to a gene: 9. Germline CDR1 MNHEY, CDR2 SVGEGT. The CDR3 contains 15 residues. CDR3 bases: TGTGCCAGCAGCTCTGGACTAGCGATTTTCTACGAGCAGTACTTC. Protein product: CASSSGLAIFYEQYF.